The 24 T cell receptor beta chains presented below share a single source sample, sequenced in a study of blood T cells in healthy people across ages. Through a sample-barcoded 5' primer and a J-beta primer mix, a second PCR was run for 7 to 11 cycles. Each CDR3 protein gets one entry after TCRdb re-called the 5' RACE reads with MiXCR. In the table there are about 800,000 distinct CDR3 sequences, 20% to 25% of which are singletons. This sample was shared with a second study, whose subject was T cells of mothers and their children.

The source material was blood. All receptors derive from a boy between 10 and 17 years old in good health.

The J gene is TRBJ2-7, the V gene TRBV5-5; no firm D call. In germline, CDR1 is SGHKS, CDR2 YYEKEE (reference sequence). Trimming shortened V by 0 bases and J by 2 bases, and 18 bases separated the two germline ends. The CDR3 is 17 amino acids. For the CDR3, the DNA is TGTGCCAGCAGCTTGGGTTGGACGCGGCAGTCCCCCTACGAGCAGTACTTC. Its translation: CASSLGWTRQSPYEQYF.

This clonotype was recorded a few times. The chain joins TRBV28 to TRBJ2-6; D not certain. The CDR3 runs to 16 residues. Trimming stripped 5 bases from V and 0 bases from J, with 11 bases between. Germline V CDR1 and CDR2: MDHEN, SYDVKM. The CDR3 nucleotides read TGTGCCAGCAGTCCGGACGCCACCTCTGGGGCCAACGTCCTGACTTTC. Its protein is CASSPDATSGANVLTF. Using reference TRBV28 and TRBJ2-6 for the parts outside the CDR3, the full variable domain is DVKVTQSSRYLVKRTGEKVFLECVQDMDHENMFWYRQDPGLGLRLIYFSYDVKMKEKGDIPEGYSVSREKKERFSLILESASTNQTSMYLCASSPDATSGANVLTFGAGSRLTVL.

CDR3 sequence reads: CASSLGLPGMSQYF. In nucleotides, the CDR3 is TGTGCCAGCAGCTTAGGCCTACCGGGTATGTCCCAGTACTTC. The chain joins TRBV7-6 to TRBJ2-5; no clear D gene. Germline V gene data show CDR1 as SGHVS and CDR2 as FNYEAQ. V was pared by 1 base and J by 9 bases, with 15 bases between. CDR3 length: 14 residues. Using reference TRBV7-6 and TRBJ2-5 for the parts outside the CDR3, the full variable domain is GAGVSQSPRYKVTKRGQDVALRCDPISGHVSLYWYRQALGQGPEFLTYFNYEAQQDKSGLPNDRFSAERPEGSISTLTIQRTEQRDSAMYRCASSLGLPGMSQYFGPGTRLLVL.

The chain's CDR3 is CASSQQGFSPLGELFF. The CDR3 DNA reads TGTGCCAGCAGTCAACAGGGATTTTCTCCACTCGGGGAGCTGTTTTTT. The chain recombines TRBV11-2 with TRBJ2-2; maybe TRBD1 (6 bases). Germline loops: CDR1 SGHAT, CDR2 FQNNGV. V gave up 6 bases and J gave up 7 bases, with 21 bases separating them. The CDR3 contains 16 residues.

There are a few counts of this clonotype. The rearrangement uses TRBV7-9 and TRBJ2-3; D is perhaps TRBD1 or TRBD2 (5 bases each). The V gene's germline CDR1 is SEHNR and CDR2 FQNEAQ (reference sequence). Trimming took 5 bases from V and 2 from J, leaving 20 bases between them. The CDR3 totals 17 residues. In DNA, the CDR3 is TGTGCCAGCAGCCCCCCCTACTTGGGGGTCTTCACAGATACGCAGTATTTT. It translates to CASSPPYLGVFTDTQYF.

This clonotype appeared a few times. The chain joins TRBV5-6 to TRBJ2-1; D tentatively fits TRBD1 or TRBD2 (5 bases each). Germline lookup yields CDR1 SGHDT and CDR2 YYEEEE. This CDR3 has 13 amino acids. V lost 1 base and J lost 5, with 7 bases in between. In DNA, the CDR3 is TGTGCCAGCAGCTTGTTGGGGGACAATGAGCAGTTCTTC. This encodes CASSLLGDNEQFF. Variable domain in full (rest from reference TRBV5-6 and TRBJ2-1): DAGVTQSPTHLIKTRGQQVTLRCSPKSGHDTVSWYQQALGQGPQFIFQYYEEEERQRGNFPDRFSGHQFPNYSSELNVNALLLGDSALYLCASSLLGDNEQFFGPGTRLTVL.

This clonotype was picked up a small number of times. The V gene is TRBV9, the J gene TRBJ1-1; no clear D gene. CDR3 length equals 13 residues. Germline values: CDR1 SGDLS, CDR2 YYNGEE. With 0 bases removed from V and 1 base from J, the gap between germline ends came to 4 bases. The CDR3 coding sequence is TGTGCCAGCAGCGTAGTTCCGAACACTGAAGCTTTCTTT. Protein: CASSVVPNTEAFF.

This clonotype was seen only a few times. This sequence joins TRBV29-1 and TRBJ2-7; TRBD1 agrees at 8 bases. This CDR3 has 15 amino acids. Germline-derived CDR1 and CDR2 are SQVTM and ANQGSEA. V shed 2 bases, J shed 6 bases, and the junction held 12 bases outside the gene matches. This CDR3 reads CSVERWQGARGEQYF. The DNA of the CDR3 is TGCAGCGTTGAAAGATGGCAGGGGGCCAGGGGCGAGCAGTACTTC.

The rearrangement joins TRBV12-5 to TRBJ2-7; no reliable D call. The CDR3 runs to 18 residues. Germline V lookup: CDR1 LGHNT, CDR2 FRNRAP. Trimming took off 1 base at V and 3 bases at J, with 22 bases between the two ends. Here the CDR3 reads CASGLGRPSEVSLYEQYF. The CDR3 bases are TGTGCTAGTGGTTTGGGTAGACCCTCGGAAGTGTCGCTCTACGAGCAGTACTTC.

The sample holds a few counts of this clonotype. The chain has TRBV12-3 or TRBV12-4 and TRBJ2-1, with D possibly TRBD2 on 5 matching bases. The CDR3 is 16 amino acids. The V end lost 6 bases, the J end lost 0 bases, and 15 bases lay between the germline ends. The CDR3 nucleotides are TGTGCCAGCAGCAACGTACTAGTGAGCTCCTACAATGAGCAGTTCTTC. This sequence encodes CASSNVLVSSYNEQFF.

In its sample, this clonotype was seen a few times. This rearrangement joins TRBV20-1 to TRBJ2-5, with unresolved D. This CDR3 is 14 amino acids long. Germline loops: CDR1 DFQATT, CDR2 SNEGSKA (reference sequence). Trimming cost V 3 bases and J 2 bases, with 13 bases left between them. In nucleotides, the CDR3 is TGCAGTGCTAGTCCCTGGGTGGGGCAAGAGACCCAGTACTTC. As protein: CSASPWVGQETQYF.

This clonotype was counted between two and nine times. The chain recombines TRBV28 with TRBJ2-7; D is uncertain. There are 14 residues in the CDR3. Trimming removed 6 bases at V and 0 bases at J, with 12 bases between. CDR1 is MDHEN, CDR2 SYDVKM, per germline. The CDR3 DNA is TGTGCCAGCAGAAAGTGGGCCCCCTCCTACGAGCAGTACTTC. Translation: CASRKWAPSYEQYF.

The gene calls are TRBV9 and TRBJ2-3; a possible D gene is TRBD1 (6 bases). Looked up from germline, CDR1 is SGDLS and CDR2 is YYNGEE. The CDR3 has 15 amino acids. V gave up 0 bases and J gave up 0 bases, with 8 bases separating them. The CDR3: CASSVVQGSTDTQYF. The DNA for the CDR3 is TGTGCCAGCAGCGTAGTACAGGGAAGCACAGATACGCAGTATTTT.

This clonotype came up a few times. CDR3 residues: CASSAGGAEAFF. The CDR3 DNA sequence: TGTGCCAGCAGCGCAGGCGGCGCTGAAGCTTTCTTT. The V call is TRBV9, the J call TRBJ1-1; unclear D gene. Germline CDR1 is SGDLS and CDR2 is YYNGEE. The germline V and J ends were trimmed by 3 bases and 6 bases, with 9 bases remaining between them. This CDR3 has 12 amino acids. Looking up the rest from reference TRBV9 and TRBJ1-1 gives the full variable domain: DSGVTQTPKHLITATGQRVTLRCSPRSGDLSVYWYQQSLDQGLQFLIQYYNGEERAKGNILERFSAQQFPDLHSELNLSSLELGDSALYFCASSAGGAEAFFGQGTRLTVV.

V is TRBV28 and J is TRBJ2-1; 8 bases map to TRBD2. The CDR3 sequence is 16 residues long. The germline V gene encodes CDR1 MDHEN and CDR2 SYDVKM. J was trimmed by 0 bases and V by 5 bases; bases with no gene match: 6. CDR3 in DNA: TGTGCCAGCAGTCGGGGGGGGGCGACCTCCTACAATGAGCAGTTCTTC. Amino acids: CASSRGGATSYNEQFF.

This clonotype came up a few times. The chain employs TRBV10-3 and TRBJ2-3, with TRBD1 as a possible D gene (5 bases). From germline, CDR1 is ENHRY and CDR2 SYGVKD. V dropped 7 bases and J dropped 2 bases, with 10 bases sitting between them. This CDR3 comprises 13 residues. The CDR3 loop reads CAIKGRDTDTQYF. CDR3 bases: TGTGCCATCAAGGGCAGGGACACAGATACGCAGTATTTT.

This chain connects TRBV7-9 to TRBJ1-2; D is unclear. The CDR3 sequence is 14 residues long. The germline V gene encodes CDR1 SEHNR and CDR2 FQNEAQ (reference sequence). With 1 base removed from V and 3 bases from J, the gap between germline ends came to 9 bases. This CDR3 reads CASSLGNSHYGYTF. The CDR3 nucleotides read TGTGCCAGCAGCTTAGGCAACAGCCACTATGGCTACACCTTC.

For the CDR3, the DNA is TGCGCCAGCAGCCAAGATCCCGGCATCGTTGAGACCCAGTACTTC. It specifies CASSQDPGIVETQYF. V is TRBV4-3 and J is TRBJ2-5; D remains ambiguous. The germline V gene encodes CDR1 LGHNA and CDR2 YSLEER. The CDR3 totals 15 residues. Trimming pared 0 bases from V and 5 bases from J, leaving 13 bases between.

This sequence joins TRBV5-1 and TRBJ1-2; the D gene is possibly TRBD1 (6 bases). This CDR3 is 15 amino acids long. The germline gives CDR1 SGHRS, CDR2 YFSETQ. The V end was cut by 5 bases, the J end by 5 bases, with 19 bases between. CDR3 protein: CASRFEASGAYGYTF. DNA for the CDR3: TGCGCCAGCAGATTCGAAGCTTCGGGGGCTTATGGCTACACCTTC.

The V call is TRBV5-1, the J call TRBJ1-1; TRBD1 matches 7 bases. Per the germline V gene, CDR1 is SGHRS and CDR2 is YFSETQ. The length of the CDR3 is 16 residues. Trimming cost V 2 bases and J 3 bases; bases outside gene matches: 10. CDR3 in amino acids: CASSLGQGGLYTEAFF. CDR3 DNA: TGCGCCAGCAGCTTAGGCCAGGGGGGATTGTACACTGAAGCTTTCTTT.

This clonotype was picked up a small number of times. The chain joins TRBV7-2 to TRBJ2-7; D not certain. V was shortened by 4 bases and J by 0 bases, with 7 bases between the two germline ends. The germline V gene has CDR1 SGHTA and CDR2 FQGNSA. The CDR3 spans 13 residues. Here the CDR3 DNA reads TGTGCCAGCAGCTCACAAAACTCCTACGAGCAGTACTTC. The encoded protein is CASSSQNSYEQYF.

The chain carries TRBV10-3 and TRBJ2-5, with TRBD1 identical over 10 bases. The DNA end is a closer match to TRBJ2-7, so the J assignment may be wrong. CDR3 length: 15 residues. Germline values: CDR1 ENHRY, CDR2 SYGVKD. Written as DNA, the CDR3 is TGTGCCATCAGTGACCCCGACAGGGGGCTTAACGAGCAGTACTTC. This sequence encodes CAISDPDRGLNEQYF.

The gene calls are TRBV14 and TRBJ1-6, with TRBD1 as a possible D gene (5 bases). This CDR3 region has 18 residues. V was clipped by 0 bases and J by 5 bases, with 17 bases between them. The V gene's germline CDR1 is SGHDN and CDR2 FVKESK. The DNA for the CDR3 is TGTGCCAGCAGCCAAGATAATAGGGAGACAGTTAATAATTCACCCCTCCACTTT. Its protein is CASSQDNRETVNNSPLHF.

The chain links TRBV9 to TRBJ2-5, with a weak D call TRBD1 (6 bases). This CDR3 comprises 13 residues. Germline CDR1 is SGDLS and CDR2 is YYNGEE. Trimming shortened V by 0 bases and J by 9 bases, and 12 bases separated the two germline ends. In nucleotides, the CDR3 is TGTGCCAGCAGCGTAGACGGCAGGGGACCCCAGTACTTC. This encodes CASSVDGRGPQYF.